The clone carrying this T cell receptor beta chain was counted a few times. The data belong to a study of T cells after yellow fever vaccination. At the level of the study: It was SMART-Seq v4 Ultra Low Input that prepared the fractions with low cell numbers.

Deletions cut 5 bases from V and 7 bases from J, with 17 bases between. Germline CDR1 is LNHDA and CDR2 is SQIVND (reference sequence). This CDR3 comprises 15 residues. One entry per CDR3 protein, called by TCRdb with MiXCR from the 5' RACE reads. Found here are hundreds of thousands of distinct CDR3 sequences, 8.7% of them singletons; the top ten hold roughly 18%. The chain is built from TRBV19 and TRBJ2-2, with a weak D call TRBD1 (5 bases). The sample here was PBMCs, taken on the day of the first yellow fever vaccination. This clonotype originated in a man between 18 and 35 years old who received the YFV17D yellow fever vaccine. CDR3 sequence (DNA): TGTGCCAGTAGTCAGGGCTCAGGGATGAACGGGGAGCTGTTTTTT. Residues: CASSQGSGMNGELFF.